The clone carrying this T cell receptor beta chain occurred once. The antigen is not known. The sample belongs to a study of cytomegalovirus exposure and HLA in healthy donors. Findings of the study overall: Donors were assumed by presence/absence analyses to have roughly uniform sequencing depth. TCR sequences were mostly rare, though some public TCRs occurred in many donors. Rates of TCR association differed by HLA locus in a later analysis, with DRB1 highest and HLA-C lowest. It was reported that TCR beta sequences correctly inferred the HLA-A and HLA-B alleles for most subjects.

Germline-derived CDR1 and CDR2 are SNHLY and FYNNEI. Between the trimmed V and J ends, which lost 7 bases and 7 bases, there was a span of 11 bases. This CDR3 contains 12 residues. The PCR was carried out with 60 Vbeta primers and 13 Jbeta primers. TCRdb's copy holds only in-frame clones and misses some; the assay was immunoSEQ multiplex PCR. The sample includes about 98,000 clones, roughly two thirds seen only once; the top ten take about 2.5%. The TCR originated in a man aged 45-60 years in good health and CMV-seronegative. This chain links TRBV2 with TRBJ2-1; possibly TRBD1 for D (5 bases). Sequencing input: PBMCs. In nucleotides, the CDR3 is TGTGCCAGCAACCGACAGAGAAATGAGCAGTTCTTC. Its translation is CASNRQRNEQFF.